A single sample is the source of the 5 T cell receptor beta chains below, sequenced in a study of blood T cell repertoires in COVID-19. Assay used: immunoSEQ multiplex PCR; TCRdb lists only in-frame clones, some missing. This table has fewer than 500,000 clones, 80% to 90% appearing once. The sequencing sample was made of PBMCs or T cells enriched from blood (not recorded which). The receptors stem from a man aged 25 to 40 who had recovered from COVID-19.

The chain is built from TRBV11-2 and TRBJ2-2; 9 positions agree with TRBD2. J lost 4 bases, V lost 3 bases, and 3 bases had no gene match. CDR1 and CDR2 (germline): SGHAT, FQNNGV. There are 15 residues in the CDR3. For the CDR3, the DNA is TGTGCCAGCAGCTTGGGTAGCGGGAGCACCGGGGAGCTGTTTTTT. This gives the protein CASSLGSGSTGELFF.

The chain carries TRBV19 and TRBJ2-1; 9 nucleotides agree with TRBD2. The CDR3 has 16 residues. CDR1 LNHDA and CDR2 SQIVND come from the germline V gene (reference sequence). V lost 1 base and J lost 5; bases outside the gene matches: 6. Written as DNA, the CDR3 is TGTGCCAGTAGTATAGGGGGACTAGCACCGGACAATGAGCAGTTCTTC. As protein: CASSIGGLAPDNEQFF. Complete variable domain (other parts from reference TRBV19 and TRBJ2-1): DGGITQSPKYLFRKEGQNVTLSCEQNLNHDAMYWYRQDPGQGLRLIYYSQIVNDFQKGDIAEGYSVSREKKESFPLTVTSAQKNPTAFYLCASSIGGLAPDNEQFFGPGTRLTVL.

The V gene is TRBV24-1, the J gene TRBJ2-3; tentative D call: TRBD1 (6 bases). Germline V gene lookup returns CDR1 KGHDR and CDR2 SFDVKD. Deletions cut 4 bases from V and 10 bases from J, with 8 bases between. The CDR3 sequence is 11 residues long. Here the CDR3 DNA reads TGTGCCACCAGTGAATCAGGGGCGCAGTATTTT. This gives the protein CATSESGAQYF.

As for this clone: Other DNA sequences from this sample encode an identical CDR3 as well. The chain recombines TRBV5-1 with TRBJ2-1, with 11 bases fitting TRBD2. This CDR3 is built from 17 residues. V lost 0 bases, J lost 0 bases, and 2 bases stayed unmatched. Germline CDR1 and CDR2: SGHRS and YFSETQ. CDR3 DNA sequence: TGCGCCAGCAGCTTGGGACTAGCGGGGAACTCCTACAATGAGCAGTTCTTC. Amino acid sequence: CASSLGLAGNSYNEQFF.

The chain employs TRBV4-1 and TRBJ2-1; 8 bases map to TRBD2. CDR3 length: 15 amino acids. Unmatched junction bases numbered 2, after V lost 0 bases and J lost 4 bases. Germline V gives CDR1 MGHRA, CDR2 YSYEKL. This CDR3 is CASSQETSAYNEQFF. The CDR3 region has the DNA TGCGCCAGCAGCCAAGAGACTAGCGCTTACAATGAGCAGTTCTTC.